The rows below give T cell receptor beta chains drawn from one sample of a study of blood T cell repertoires in COVID-19. Using immunoSEQ multiplex PCR, the repertoire was profiled, and TCRdb retains in-frame clones only, with some absent. Counted here are around 150,000 clones, about 83% occurring once; the ten biggest clones make up 14%. The sample comprised peripheral blood. The receptors here all came from a woman older than 75 with acute or convalescent COVID-19. CDR3s include the opening cysteine and the closing phenylalanine or tryptophan. Fields, in order: CDR3 protein, CDR3 DNA, clone size, D gene, J gene, V gene. D genes are given only for firm matches. The listing skips clone size in some rows; elsewhere it reads once, few, many or a size class.

cdr3_aa: CSVGGGDYGYTF; cdr3_nt: TGCAGCGTTGGGGGGGGCGACTATGGCTACACCTTC; clone_size: -; d_call: -; j_call: TRBJ1-2; v_call: TRBV29-1
cdr3_aa: CASSPAGGMAQPHF; cdr3_nt: TGTGCCAGCAGCCCAGCGGGGGGCATGGCCCAACCCCACTTT; clone_size: -; d_call: -; j_call: TRBJ1-6; v_call: TRBV28
cdr3_aa: CASSYPLGPDEAFF; cdr3_nt: TGTGCCAGCAGTTACCCCCTAGGCCCAGATGAAGCTTTCTTT; clone_size: once; d_call: -; j_call: TRBJ1-1; v_call: TRBV6-9
cdr3_aa: CASSQDQGRWTNEKLFF; cdr3_nt: TGTGCCAGCAGCCAAGATCAGGGGAGATGGACTAATGAAAAACTGTTTTTT; clone_size: -; d_call: -; j_call: TRBJ1-4; v_call: TRBV3-1/TRBV3-2
cdr3_aa: CAISDLTDTQYF; cdr3_nt: TGTGCCATCAGTGACCTGACAGATACGCAGTATTTT; clone_size: -; d_call: -; j_call: TRBJ2-3; v_call: TRBV10-3
cdr3_aa: CAISGTGGNTEAFF; cdr3_nt: TGTGCCATCAGTGGGACAGGAGGAAACACTGAAGCTTTCTTT; clone_size: -; d_call: TRBD1; j_call: TRBJ1-1; v_call: TRBV10-3
cdr3_aa: CSVVGGGGSGETQYF; cdr3_nt: TGCAGCGTTGTAGGCGGGGGAGGATCAGGGGAGACCCAGTACTTC; clone_size: -; d_call: TRBD2; j_call: TRBJ2-5; v_call: TRBV29-1
cdr3_aa: CASSARQGNNSPLHF; cdr3_nt: TGTGCCAGCAGCGCACGACAGGGGAACAATTCACCCCTCCACTTT; clone_size: few; d_call: TRBD1; j_call: TRBJ1-6; v_call: TRBV3-1/TRBV3-2
cdr3_aa: CASSEGTGGNTIYF; cdr3_nt: TGTGCCAGCAGTGAAGGGACAGGTGGAAACACCATATATTTT; clone_size: -; d_call: TRBD1; j_call: TRBJ1-3; v_call: TRBV6-1
cdr3_aa: CASSTGGLYNEQFF; cdr3_nt: TGCGCCAGCAGTACAGGGGGCCTCTACAATGAGCAGTTCTTC; clone_size: -; d_call: TRBD1; j_call: TRBJ2-1; v_call: TRBV10-1
cdr3_aa: CASSSWRAGTGELFF; cdr3_nt: TGTGCCAGCAGCTCGTGGAGGGCGGGAACCGGGGAGCTGTTTTTT; clone_size: -; d_call: -; j_call: TRBJ2-2; v_call: TRBV5-4
cdr3_aa: CASGQFVNSPLHF; cdr3_nt: TGTGCCAGCGGGCAGTTCGTTAATTCACCCCTCCACTTT; clone_size: -; d_call: -; j_call: TRBJ1-6; v_call: TRBV3-1/TRBV3-2
cdr3_aa: CASSSQGTWGYTF; cdr3_nt: TGTGCCAGCAGTTCACAGGGGACTTGGGGCTACACCTTC; clone_size: -; d_call: TRBD1; j_call: TRBJ1-2; v_call: TRBV28
cdr3_aa: CASSQVYRAYEQYF; cdr3_nt: TGCGCCAGCAGCCAAGTATACAGAGCCTACGAGCAGTACTTC; clone_size: -; d_call: -; j_call: TRBJ2-7; v_call: TRBV4-1
cdr3_aa: CASSPTGNYGYTF; cdr3_nt: TGCGCCAGCAGCCCAACAGGAAACTATGGCTACACCTTC; clone_size: few; d_call: -; j_call: TRBJ1-2; v_call: TRBV4-1
cdr3_aa: CASGLGGWYEQYF; cdr3_nt: TGTGCCAGCGGACTAGGTGGTTGGTACGAGCAGTACTTC; clone_size: -; d_call: TRBD2; j_call: TRBJ2-7; v_call: TRBV6-5
cdr3_aa: CASTSGTSVNNEQFF; cdr3_nt: TGTGCCAGCACCTCCGGGACTAGCGTAAACAATGAGCAGTTCTTC; clone_size: -; d_call: TRBD2; j_call: TRBJ2-1; v_call: TRBV2
cdr3_aa: CASSRASGGGSSYNEQFF; cdr3_nt: TGTGCCAGTAGTAGGGCTAGCGGGGGGGGAAGCTCCTACAATGAGCAGTTCTTC; clone_size: -; d_call: TRBD2; j_call: TRBJ2-1; v_call: TRBV19
cdr3_aa: CASSLGVQVHSREKLFF; cdr3_nt: TGCGCCAGCAGCTTGGGTGTACAGGTCCATAGTCGTGAAAAACTGTTTTTT; clone_size: -; d_call: -; j_call: TRBJ1-4; v_call: TRBV5-1
cdr3_aa: CASSLLAGAANTGELFF; cdr3_nt: TGTGCCAGTAGTTTACTAGCGGGTGCCGCGAACACCGGGGAGCTGTTTTTT; clone_size: once; d_call: TRBD2; j_call: TRBJ2-2; v_call: TRBV19
cdr3_aa: CANPGAGGRNEQFF; cdr3_nt: TGTGCCAACCCCGGAGCGGGAGGTAGGAATGAGCAGTTCTTC; clone_size: -; d_call: TRBD2; j_call: TRBJ2-1; v_call: TRBV7-3
cdr3_aa: CASSAARRDEQFF; cdr3_nt: TGTGCCAGTAGTGCGGCCCGCCGCGATGAGCAGTTCTTC; clone_size: -; d_call: -; j_call: TRBJ2-1; v_call: TRBV19
cdr3_aa: CASSPGSGFQETQYF; cdr3_nt: TGTGCCAGCTCACCAGGTTCGGGATTCCAAGAGACCCAGTACTTC; clone_size: -; d_call: -; j_call: TRBJ2-5; v_call: TRBV18
cdr3_aa: CASSLSTALAKNIQYF; cdr3_nt: TGTGCCAGCAGCTTGTCAACAGCTCTAGCCAAAAACATTCAGTACTTC; clone_size: -; d_call: -; j_call: TRBJ2-4; v_call: TRBV5-4
cdr3_aa: CASSLTGADNYGYTF; cdr3_nt: TGTGCCAGCAGTCTAACAGGGGCCGATAACTATGGCTACACCTTC; clone_size: few; d_call: TRBD1; j_call: TRBJ1-2; v_call: TRBV27
cdr3_aa: CASSNTGTETQYF; cdr3_nt: TGTGCCAGTAGTAATACGGGAACGGAGACCCAGTACTTC; clone_size: once; d_call: -; j_call: TRBJ2-5; v_call: TRBV19
cdr3_aa: CASSVEGGTDTQYF; cdr3_nt: TGTGCCAGCAGCGTAGAGGGGGGCACAGATACGCAGTATTTT; clone_size: -; d_call: -; j_call: TRBJ2-3; v_call: TRBV9
cdr3_aa: CASGPSGQRTGELFF; cdr3_nt: TGTGCCAGCGGACCTTCGGGACAAAGAACCGGGGAGCTGTTTTTT; clone_size: -; d_call: -; j_call: TRBJ2-2; v_call: TRBV27
cdr3_aa: CASRDRGYSPLHF; cdr3_nt: TGTGCCAGCAGAGACAGGGGTTATTCACCCCTCCACTTT; clone_size: -; d_call: TRBD1; j_call: TRBJ1-6; v_call: TRBV27